This is a list of T cell receptor beta chains from one sample in a study of T cells after yellow fever vaccination. MiXCR was run by TCRdb on the 5' RACE reads, yielding one entry per CDR3 protein. The table includes more than 300,000 distinct CDR3 sequences, around 7.3% detected once. The sample in question was PBMCs, obtained roughly 47 days after the first yellow fever vaccination. The receptors derive from a man aged 18 to 29 who received the YFV17D yellow fever vaccine. CDR3s include the opening cysteine and the closing phenylalanine or tryptophan. The D gene is left open where the match is weak. Rows may omit the clone size; those that give it use once, few, many or a size class.

j_call,v_call,clone_size,d_call,cdr3_aa,cdr3_nt
TRBJ1-1,TRBV5-3,few,.,CASIPLAGRGNTEAFF,TGTGCCAGTATACCTCTTGCAGGACGGGGGAACACTGAAGCTTTCTTT
TRBJ1-2,TRBV18,.,TRBD1,CASSPRMRQGVGYTF,TGTGCCAGCTCACCACGCATGAGACAGGGGGTCGGCTACACCTTC
TRBJ2-3,TRBV18,few,.,CASADGRVGTDTQYF,TGTGCCAGCGCGGACGGAAGGGTGGGCACAGATACGCAGTATTTT
TRBJ2-1,TRBV19,few,.,CASSIDATGSSYNEQFF,TGTGCCAGTAGTATAGATGCCACAGGAAGCTCCTACAATGAGCAGTTCTTC
TRBJ1-1,TRBV7-3,many,TRBD1,CASSADRATEAFF,TGTGCCAGCAGCGCCGACAGGGCCACTGAAGCTTTCTTT
TRBJ2-7,TRBV20-1,many,.,CSARPETGKGEQYF,TGCAGTGCTCGCCCCGAGACAGGCAAAGGCGAGCAGTACTTC
TRBJ2-1,TRBV12-3/TRBV12-4,few,.,CASGGHEQFF,TGTGCCAGCGGCGGTCATGAGCAGTTCTTC
TRBJ1-4,TRBV4-1,few,.,CASSQDHLWDNREKLFF,TGCGCCAGCAGCCAAGACCATCTGTGGGACAACCGAGAAAAACTGTTTTTT
TRBJ1-2,TRBV7-2,many,.,CASSLASGDGYTF,TGTGCCAGCAGCTTAGCTTCCGGGGACGGCTACACCTTC
TRBJ1-2,TRBV20-1,.,.,CSARDTGSGGYTF,TGCAGTGCTAGAGATACAGGGTCGGGTGGCTACACCTTC
TRBJ1-2,TRBV21-1,many,.,CASSMKGQGTNYYGYTF,TGTGCCAGCAGCATGAAAGGACAGGGAACGAATTACTATGGCTACACCTTC
TRBJ2-3,TRBV5-8,few,.,CASRSSSGTDTQYF,TGTGCCAGCAGATCCAGCTCAGGCACAGATACGCAGTATTTT
TRBJ2-7,TRBV14,many,.,CASSSNSHEQYF,TGTGCCAGCAGCTCCAACTCCCACGAGCAGTACTTC
TRBJ1-4,TRBV7-2,.,.,CASSLGTRREKLFF,TGTGCCAGCAGCTTAGGGACGAGGCGGGAAAAACTGTTTTTT
TRBJ2-2,TRBV4-1,few,.,CASSQGVGNTGELFF,TGCGCCAGCAGCCAAGGGGTGGGGAACACCGGGGAGCTGTTTTTT
TRBJ2-3,TRBV7-2,few,.,CASSLAQGGGTQYF,TGTGCCAGCAGCTTAGCGCAGGGAGGAGGTACGCAGTATTTT
TRBJ2-6,TRBV7-2,.,.,CASSLWGTGANVLTF,TGTGCCAGCAGCTTATGGGGTACTGGGGCCAACGTCCTGACTTTC